Only a few counts were recorded for the clone carrying this TCR beta chain. This entry belongs to a study of blood T cells in healthy people across ages. For the second PCR, which ran for about 6 to 11 cycles, a sample-barcoded 5' primer and a J-beta primer mix were used. TCRdb used MiXCR to reprocess the 5' RACE reads, holding one entry per CDR3 protein. The repertoire includes 600,000 to 800,000 distinct CDR3 sequences, 40% to 65% of them detected once, and 13% sits in the top ten. J gave up 4 bases and V 1 base, and 7 bases lay outside the gene matches. The CDR3 sequence is 17 residues long. Germline V gives CDR1 LGHDT, CDR2 YNNKEL (reference sequence).

Material: blood. The TCR originated in a woman aged 80 or over in good health. This sequence joins TRBV3-1 and TRBJ2-1, with 10 bases that match TRBD2. The CDR3 is CASSQVAGTSEYNEQFF. DNA for the CDR3: TGTGCCAGCAGCCAAGTAGCGGGGACTAGCGAGTACAATGAGCAGTTCTTC.